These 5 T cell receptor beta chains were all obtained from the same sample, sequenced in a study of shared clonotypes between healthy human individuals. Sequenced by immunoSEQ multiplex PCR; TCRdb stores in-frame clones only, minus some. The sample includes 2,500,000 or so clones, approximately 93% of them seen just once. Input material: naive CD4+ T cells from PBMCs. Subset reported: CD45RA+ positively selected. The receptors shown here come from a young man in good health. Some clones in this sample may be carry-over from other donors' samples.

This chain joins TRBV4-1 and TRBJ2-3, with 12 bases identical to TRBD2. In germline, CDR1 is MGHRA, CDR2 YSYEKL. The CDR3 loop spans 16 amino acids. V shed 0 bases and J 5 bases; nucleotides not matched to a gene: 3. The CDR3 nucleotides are TGCGCCAGCAGCCAAGAGCTAGCGGGAGGGTTAGATACGCAGTATTTT. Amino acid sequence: CASSQELAGGLDTQYF.

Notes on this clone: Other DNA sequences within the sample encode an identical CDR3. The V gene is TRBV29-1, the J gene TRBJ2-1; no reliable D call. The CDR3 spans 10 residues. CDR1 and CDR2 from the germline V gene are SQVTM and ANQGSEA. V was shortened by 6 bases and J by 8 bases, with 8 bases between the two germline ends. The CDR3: CSVVFYEQFF. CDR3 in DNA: TGCAGCGTCGTGTTTTATGAGCAGTTCTTC.

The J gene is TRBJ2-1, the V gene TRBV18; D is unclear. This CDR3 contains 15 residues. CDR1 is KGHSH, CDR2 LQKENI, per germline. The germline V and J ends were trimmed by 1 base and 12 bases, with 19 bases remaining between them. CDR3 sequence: CASSPRSESATVQFF. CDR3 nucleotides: TGTGCCAGCTCACCACGCTCAGAGAGCGCGACCGTGCAGTTCTTC.

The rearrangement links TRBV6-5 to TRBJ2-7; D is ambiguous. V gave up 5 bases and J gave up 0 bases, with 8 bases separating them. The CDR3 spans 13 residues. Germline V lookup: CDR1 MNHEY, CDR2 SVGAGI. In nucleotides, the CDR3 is TGTGCCAGCAGTGGGCCGAGCTCCTACGAGCAGTACTTC. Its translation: CASSGPSSYEQYF.

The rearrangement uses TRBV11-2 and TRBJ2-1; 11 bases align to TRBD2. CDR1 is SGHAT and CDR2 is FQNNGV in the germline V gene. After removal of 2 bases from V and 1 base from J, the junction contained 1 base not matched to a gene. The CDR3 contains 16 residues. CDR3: CASSLIAGGSYNEQFF. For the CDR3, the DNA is TGTGCCAGCAGCTTAATAGCGGGAGGGTCCTACAATGAGCAGTTCTTC.